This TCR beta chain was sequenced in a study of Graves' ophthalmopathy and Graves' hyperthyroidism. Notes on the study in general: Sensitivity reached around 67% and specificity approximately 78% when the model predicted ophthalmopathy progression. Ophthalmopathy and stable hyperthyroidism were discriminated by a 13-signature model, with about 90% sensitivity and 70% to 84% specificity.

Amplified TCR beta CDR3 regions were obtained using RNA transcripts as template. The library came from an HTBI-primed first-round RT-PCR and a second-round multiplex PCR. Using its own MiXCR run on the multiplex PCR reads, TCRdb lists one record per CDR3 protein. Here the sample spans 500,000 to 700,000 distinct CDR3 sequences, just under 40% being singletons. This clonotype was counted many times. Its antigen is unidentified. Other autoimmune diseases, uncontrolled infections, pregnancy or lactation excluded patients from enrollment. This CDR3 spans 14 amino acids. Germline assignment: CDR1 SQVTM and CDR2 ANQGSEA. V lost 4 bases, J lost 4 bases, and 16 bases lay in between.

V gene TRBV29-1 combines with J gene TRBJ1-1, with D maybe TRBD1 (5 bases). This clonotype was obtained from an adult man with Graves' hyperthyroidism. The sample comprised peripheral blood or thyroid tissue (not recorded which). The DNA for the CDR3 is TGCAGCGTTGTTTTCGGCGGGGGAGGCACTGAAGCTTTCTTT. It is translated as CSVVFGGGGTEAFF.